What follows are 2 T cell receptor beta chains derived from one specimen sequenced in a study of T cells expressing NK-cell markers. TCRdb reprocessed the 5' RACE reads, with one entry per CDR3 protein and no DNA. The specimen's table records around 550,000 distinct CDR3 sequences. Sequences were obtained from blood T cells: a sorted CD56 or NKG2C T cell subset, CD4+ or CD8+ T cells, or bulk PBMC T cells (not recorded which). These receptors came from a young man in good health.

The J gene is TRBJ2-3, the V gene TRBV7-2. Germline V gene lookup returns CDR1 SGHTA and CDR2 FQGNSA. This CDR3 is 12 amino acids long. The CDR3 loop reads CASRLDQRTQYF. The full variable domain, rest sourced from reference TRBV7-2 and TRBJ2-3, is GAGVSQSPSNKVTEKGKDVELRCDPISGHTALYWYRQSLGQGLEFLIYFQGNSAPDKSGLPSDRFSAERTGGSVSTLTIQRTQQEDSAVYLCASRLDQRTQYFGPGTRLTVL.

The chain recombines TRBV5-1 with TRBJ2-6. The V gene's germline CDR1 is SGHRS and CDR2 YFSETQ. This CDR3 has 12 residues. The CDR3 spells CASSPRANVLTF.